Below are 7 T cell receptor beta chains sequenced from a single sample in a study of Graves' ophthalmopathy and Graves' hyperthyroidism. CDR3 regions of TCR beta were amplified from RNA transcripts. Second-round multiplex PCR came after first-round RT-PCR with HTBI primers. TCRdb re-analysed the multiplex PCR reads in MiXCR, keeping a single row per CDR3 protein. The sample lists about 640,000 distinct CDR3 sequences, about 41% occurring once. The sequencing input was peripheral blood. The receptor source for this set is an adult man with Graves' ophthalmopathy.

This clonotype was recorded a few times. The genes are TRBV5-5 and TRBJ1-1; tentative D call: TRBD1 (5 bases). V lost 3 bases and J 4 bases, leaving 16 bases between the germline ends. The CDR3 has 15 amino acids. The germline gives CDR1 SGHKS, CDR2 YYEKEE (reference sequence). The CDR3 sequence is CASSWVPGGSTEAFF. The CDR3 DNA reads TGTGCCAGCAGCTGGGTCCCGGGGGGATCCACTGAAGCTTTCTTT.

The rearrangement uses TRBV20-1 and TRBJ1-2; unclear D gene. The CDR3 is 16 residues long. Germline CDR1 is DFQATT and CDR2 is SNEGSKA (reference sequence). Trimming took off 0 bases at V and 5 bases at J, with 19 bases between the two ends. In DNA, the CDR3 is TGCAGTGCTAGAGATTGGGCAGGCACCACCGATTATGGCTACACCTTC. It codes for CSARDWAGTTDYGYTF.

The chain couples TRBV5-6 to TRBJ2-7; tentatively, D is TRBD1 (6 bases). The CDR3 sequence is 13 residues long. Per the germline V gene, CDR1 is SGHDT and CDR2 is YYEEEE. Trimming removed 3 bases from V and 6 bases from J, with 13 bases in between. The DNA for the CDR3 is TGTGCCAGCAGCTCTTGGACAGCCGGCGAGCAGTACTTC. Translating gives CASSSWTAGEQYF.

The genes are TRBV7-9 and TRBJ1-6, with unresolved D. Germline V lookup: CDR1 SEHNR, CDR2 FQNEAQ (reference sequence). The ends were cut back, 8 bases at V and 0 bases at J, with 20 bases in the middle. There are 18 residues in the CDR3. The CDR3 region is CASGQEGLGSSYNSPLHF. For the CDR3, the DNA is TGTGCCAGCGGCCAAGAAGGGCTGGGCAGCTCCTATAATTCACCCCTCCACTTT. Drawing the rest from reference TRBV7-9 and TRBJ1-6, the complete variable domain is DTGVSQNPRHKITKRGQNVTFRCDPISEHNRLYWYRQTLGQGPEFLTYFQNEAQLEKSRLLSDRFSAERPKGSFSTLEIQRTEQGDSAMYLCASGQEGLGSSYNSPLHFGNGTRLTVT.

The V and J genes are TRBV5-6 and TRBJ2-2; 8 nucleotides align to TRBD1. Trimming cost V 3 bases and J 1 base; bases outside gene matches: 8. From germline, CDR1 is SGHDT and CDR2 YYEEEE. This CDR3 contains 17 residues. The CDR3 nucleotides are TGTGCCAGCAGCTCGACCTACAGGGGGAGGAACACCGGGGAGCTGTTTTTT. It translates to CASSSTYRGRNTGELFF.

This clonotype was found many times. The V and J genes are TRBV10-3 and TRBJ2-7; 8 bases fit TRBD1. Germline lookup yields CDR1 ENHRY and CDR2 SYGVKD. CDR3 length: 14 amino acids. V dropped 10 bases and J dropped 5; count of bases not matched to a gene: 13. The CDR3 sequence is CASTSGQGANEQYF. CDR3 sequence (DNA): TGTGCCAGCACCTCCGGCCAGGGGGCGAACGAGCAGTACTTC.

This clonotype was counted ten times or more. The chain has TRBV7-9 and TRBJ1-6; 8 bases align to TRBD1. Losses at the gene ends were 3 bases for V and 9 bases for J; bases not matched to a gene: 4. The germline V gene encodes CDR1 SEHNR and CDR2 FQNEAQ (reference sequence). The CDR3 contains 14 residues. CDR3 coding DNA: TGTGCCAGCAGCTTCTTCAGGGGGCCTTCACCCCTCCACTTT. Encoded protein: CASSFFRGPSPLHF.